These 22 T cell receptor beta chains were sequenced from one sample in a study of blood T cell repertoires in COVID-19. Assay: immunoSEQ multiplex PCR; the TCRdb copy retains only in-frame clones and omits some. The top ten clones hold more than 3% of a sample with roughly 350,000 clones, around nine tenths of them seen once. Specimen: peripheral blood. These receptors came from a woman younger than 35 who had recovered from COVID-19.

This clone was picked up a small number of times. The chain joins TRBV7-9 to TRBJ1-1; 7 bases map to TRBD1. Germline CDR1 is SEHNR and CDR2 is FQNEAQ (reference sequence). The CDR3 totals 13 residues. V gave up 6 bases and J gave up 6 bases; unmatched junction bases: 7. The CDR3 nucleotides read TGTGCCAGCAGACAGCCGGGACAGCCTGAAGCTTTCTTT. Translation: CASRQPGQPEAFF.

This chain links TRBV7-7 with TRBJ2-1, with TRBD2 matching 10 bases. The CDR3 consists of 15 residues. V lost 1 base to trimming and J lost 6 bases; unmatched junction nucleotides: 3. Germline V gene data show CDR1 as SSHAT and CDR2 as FNYEAQ (reference sequence). CDR3 in amino acids: CASSLGTSGFNEQFF. For the CDR3, the DNA is TGTGCCAGCAGCTTAGGGACTAGCGGTTTCAATGAGCAGTTCTTC.

The rearrangement uses TRBV18 and TRBJ1-5; possible D gene TRBD1, 5 bases. Deletions cut 2 bases from V and 5 bases from J, with 10 bases between. From germline, CDR1 is KGHSH and CDR2 LQKENI. CDR3 size: 14 residues. The CDR3 region is CASSPGGWDQPQHF. DNA for the CDR3: TGTGCCAGCTCACCAGGGGGGTGGGATCAGCCCCAGCATTTT.

On this clone: Possible read error: a much larger clone is one base away. Because it lacks the conserved phenylalanine or tryptophan at the end, this CDR3 is likely a read error. The chain uses TRBV6-5 and TRBJ1-2; TRBD1 is a possible D gene (6 bases). From germline, CDR1 is MNHEY and CDR2 SVGAGI. V dropped 6 bases and J dropped 4 bases, with 12 bases sitting between them. The CDR3 length is 13 residues. In DNA form, the CDR3 reads TGTGCCAGCAGCCTGACAGGAGTCTATGGCTACACCCTC. This sequence encodes CASSLTGVYGYTL.

The J gene is TRBJ2-3, the V gene TRBV4-1, with unresolved D. This CDR3 has 14 residues. Germline V gives CDR1 MGHRA, CDR2 YSYEKL. Between the trimmed V and J ends, which lost 2 bases and 1 base, there was a span of 7 bases. This CDR3 is CASSQPTGTDTQYF. The CDR3 nucleotides read TGCGCCAGCAGCCAACCGACTGGCACAGATACGCAGTATTTT.

This clone appeared once. The chain couples TRBV10-2 to TRBJ2-1, with 8 bases matching TRBD1. The V and J ends lost 2 bases and 2 bases, in that order; junction bases with no gene match: 11. This CDR3 has 18 amino acids. CDR1 and CDR2 from the germline V gene are WSHSY and SAAADI. The chain's CDR3 is CASSEGLYGTGPYNEQFF. The CDR3 DNA follows: TGCGCCAGCAGTGAGGGGCTTTACGGGACAGGCCCCTACAATGAGCAGTTCTTC.

The chain uses TRBV7-9 and TRBJ2-3; 8 bases agree with TRBD2. J was trimmed by 4 bases and V by 4 bases; bases with no gene match: 4. Germline assignment: CDR1 SEHNR and CDR2 FQNEAQ (reference sequence). This CDR3 spans 14 amino acids. This CDR3 is CASSYLAGADTQYF. DNA of the CDR3: TGTGCCAGCAGCTACCTAGCGGGCGCAGATACGCAGTATTTT.

V is TRBV5-1 and J is TRBJ2-7; TRBD2 matches at 8 bases. Trimming removed 4 bases from V and 1 base from J; junction bases left unmatched: 4. Germline loops: CDR1 SGHRS, CDR2 YFSETQ. The CDR3 loop spans 14 amino acids. The CDR3 loop is CASSPGLGSYEQYV. The CDR3 bases are TGCGCCAGCAGCCCGGGACTAGGGTCCTACGAGCAGTACGTC.

The V call is TRBV6-6, the J call TRBJ1-5, with 8 bases lining up with TRBD1. J lost 7 bases, V lost 8 bases, and 7 bases had no gene match. Germline CDR1 MNHNY, CDR2 SVGAGI (reference sequence). The CDR3 totals 13 residues. The CDR3 region has the DNA TGTGCCAGCGCCCAGGGGGCAGGGCAGCCCCAGCATTTT. The encoded protein is CASAQGAGQPQHF.

Here the CDR3 DNA reads TGTGCCAGCACCCCTGGACTGGGATACAATGAGCAGTTCTTC. Residues: CASTPGLGYNEQFF. The rearrangement uses TRBV9 and TRBJ2-1; possibly TRBD2 for D (5 bases). Deletions cut 6 bases from V and 4 bases from J, with 14 bases between. The germline CDR1 and CDR2 sequences are SGDLS and YYNGEE. The CDR3 is 14 amino acids.

The chain carries TRBV7-2 and TRBJ2-3; no clear D. V gave up 2 bases and J gave up 5 bases, with 11 bases separating them. From germline, CDR1 is SGHTA and CDR2 FQGNSA. The CDR3 length is 14 residues. The DNA for the CDR3 is TGTGCCAGCAGCTTAAGCCGGGTAATAGATACGCAGTATTTT. Residues: CASSLSRVIDTQYF. The full variable domain, completed using reference TRBV7-2 and TRBJ2-3, is GAGVSQSPSNKVTEKGKDVELRCDPISGHTALYWYRQSLGQGLEFLIYFQGNSAPDKSGLPSDRFSAERTGGSVSTLTIQRTQQEDSAVYLCASSLSRVIDTQYFGPGTRLTVL.

V gene TRBV2 combines with J gene TRBJ1-6, with a weak D call TRBD1 (5 bases). In germline, CDR1 is SNHLY, CDR2 FYNNEI. There are 18 residues in the CDR3. Trimming cost V 6 bases and J 6 bases, with 24 bases left between them. CDR3 in amino acids: CASRPGLGPGEVNSPLHF. The CDR3 DNA reads TGTGCCAGCAGGCCAGGACTGGGGCCGGGAGAAGTTAATTCACCCCTCCACTTT.

This clone was seen a few times. The chain joins TRBV7-8 to TRBJ1-1; weak D call: TRBD1 (6 bases). Trimming cost V 0 bases and J 4 bases, with 6 bases left between them. This CDR3 region has 13 residues. Germline assignment: CDR1 SGHVS and CDR2 FQNEAQ. Here the CDR3 DNA reads TGTGCCAGCAGCTTAGCCAGGGGCACTGAAGCTTTCTTT. This codes for CASSLARGTEAFF.

This chain joins TRBV5-6 and TRBJ1-2; TRBD1 agrees at 7 bases. This CDR3 has 16 amino acids. Germline V gene data show CDR1 as SGHDT and CDR2 as YYEEEE. V lost 4 bases, J lost 3 bases, and 12 bases stayed unmatched. The CDR3 protein is CASSARDSGGYYGYTF. In DNA, the CDR3 is TGTGCCAGCAGCGCTCGGGACAGCGGGGGATACTATGGCTACACCTTC.

V gene TRBV19 combines with J gene TRBJ1-1; D is uncertain. Germline assignment: CDR1 LNHDA and CDR2 SQIVND (reference sequence). This CDR3 comprises 13 residues. The V end was cut by 4 bases, the J end by 5 bases, with 11 bases between. CDR3 loop: CASSSQVMTEAFF. CDR3 DNA sequence: TGTGCCAGTAGTAGCCAGGTCATGACTGAAGCTTTCTTT.

CDR3 sequence: CASSTRLGETQYF. CDR3 nucleotides: TGTGCCAGCTCCACCCGACTAGGGGAGACCCAGTACTTC. J is TRBJ2-5 and V is TRBV18; possible D gene TRBD2, 6 bases. The V end was cut by 6 bases, the J end by 5 bases, with 13 bases between. The CDR3 runs to 13 residues. Germline V gene data show CDR1 as KGHSH and CDR2 as LQKENI.

CDR3 in amino acids: CASSQDLQQNNSPLHF. DNA of the CDR3: TGCGCCAGCAGCCAAGATCTCCAACAGAATAATTCACCCCTCCACTTT. This sequence joins TRBV4-3 and TRBJ1-6; D unclear. Germline V gene lookup returns CDR1 LGHNA and CDR2 YSLEER. The CDR3 spans 16 residues. Between the trimmed V and J ends, which lost 0 bases and 5 bases, there was a span of 11 bases.

The V call is TRBV5-4, the J call TRBJ2-4; D is perhaps TRBD2 (6 bases). The V gene lost 4 bases and the J gene lost 0 bases, with 20 bases spanning the gap. This CDR3 spans 18 amino acids. The V gene's germline CDR1 is SGHNT and CDR2 YYREEE (reference sequence). The CDR3 spells CASSPGLHPGLAKNIQYF. The CDR3 DNA sequence: TGTGCCAGCAGCCCGGGACTCCACCCTGGGCTAGCCAAAAACATTCAGTACTTC.

The chain recombines TRBV10-1 with TRBJ1-5; TRBD1 is a possible D gene (5 bases). Trimming removed 3 bases from V and 10 bases from J, with 10 bases in between. CDR3 length: 12 residues. Germline CDR1 and CDR2: WNHNN and SYGVQD (reference sequence). CDR3 amino acids: CASSDGGAPQHF. CDR3 bases: TGCGCCAGCAGTGATGGAGGGGCACCCCAGCATTTT.

CDR3 bases: TGTGCCAGTAGTTCCTCGAAGGCCGACCGGGGGGGCTACACCTTC. This codes for CASSSSKADRGGYTF. This chain connects TRBV19 to TRBJ1-2; perhaps TRBD1 as D (5 bases). This CDR3 has 15 amino acids. The germline V gene has CDR1 LNHDA and CDR2 SQIVND (reference sequence). Trimming shortened V by 5 bases and J by 8 bases, and 21 bases separated the two germline ends.

The rearrangement joins TRBV11-3 to TRBJ2-1; D unresolved. V lost 5 bases, J lost 6 bases, and 11 bases lay in between. In germline, CDR1 is SGHNT, CDR2 YENEEA. This CDR3 spans 13 amino acids. The CDR3 region is CASSLPVFNEQFF. CDR3 nucleotide sequence: TGTGCCAGCAGCCTTCCGGTGTTCAATGAGCAGTTCTTC. The full variable domain, with the rest looked up from reference TRBV11-3 and TRBJ2-1, is EAGVVQSPRYKIIEKKQPVAFWCNPISGHNTLYWYLQNLGQGPELLIRYENEEAVDDSQLPKDRFSAERLKGVDSTLKIQPAELGDSAVYLCASSLPVFNEQFFGPGTRLTVL.

This clone appeared a few times. The J gene is TRBJ2-7, the V gene TRBV5-8, with 7 bases lining up with TRBD1. Germline CDR1 and CDR2: SGHTS and YDEGEE. The V segment lost 6 bases and the J segment 2 bases; nucleotides outside the gene matches: 5. CDR3 length equals 13 residues. The chain's CDR3 is CASKDRQPYEQYV. CDR3 sequence (DNA): TGTGCCAGCAAGGACAGGCAGCCCTACGAGCAGTACGTC.